This section outlines one TCR beta chain sequence together with its context. These data belong to a study of blood T cell repertoires in COVID-19. Overall study: The United States, Italy and Spain were the sources of the acute and convalescent COVID-19 samples. Sources were T cells, B-cell-depleted T cells, or PBMCs; the material itself was cDNA or gDNA.

The germline gives CDR1 MNHEY, CDR2 SMNVEV (reference sequence). Unmatched junction bases numbered 5, after V lost 6 bases and J lost 3 bases. CDR3 length equals 14 residues. Source study methods: The assay estimated nucleated cells by amplifying reference gene primers. Generated by immunoSEQ multiplex PCR, the TCRdb table keeps only in-frame clones and is missing some. That table is the source of V, J and clone size, and D and trimming were worked out from the DNA. Of under 300,000 clones in the sample, 83% were seen once. The sequence came from a man in his 60s who had recovered from COVID-19. The sample comprised peripheral blood. The rearrangement links TRBV27 to TRBJ2-4, with TRBD2 matching over 7 bases. CDR3 protein: CASRGGGDKNIQYF. DNA for the CDR3: TGTGCCAGCAGGGGGGGAGGGGACAAAAACATTCAGTACTTC.